These T cell receptor beta chains were read from a single sample in a study of shared clonotypes between healthy human individuals. Data came from immunoSEQ multiplex PCR; TCRdb stores just in-frame clones and leaves some out. This table has fewer than 500,000 clones, roughly 85% appearing once. Sample: PBMCs. Every receptor here comes from a woman between 35 and 50 years old in good health. Some clones in this sample may be carry-over from other donors' samples. Each CDR3 is given with its conserved first and last residue. The order of the fields is clone size, J gene, V gene, D gene, CDR3 DNA, CDR3 protein. A D gene is named only where the DNA matches it firmly. Size is omitted from some rows. Given values are once, few, many or a class for expanded clones.

-	TRBJ2-3	TRBV7-3	-	TGTGCCAGCAGCCCGTACACTAGGAGCACAGATACGCAGTATTTT	CASSPYTRSTDTQYF
-	TRBJ2-7	TRBV5-4	TRBD1	TGTGCCAGCAGCTTGGGTCAGGGGGCCACCTACGAGCAGTACTTC	CASSLGQGATYEQYF
-	TRBJ2-7	TRBV6-1	-	TGTGCCAGCAGTGAAGCGAGGACAGCGGCCTACGAGCAGTACTTC	CASSEARTAAYEQYF
-	TRBJ2-2	TRBV28	TRBD2	TGTGCCAGCAGCGTGAGAGCGGGAGGAGGCACCGGGGAGCTGTTTTTT	CASSVRAGGGTGELFF
-	TRBJ1-4	TRBV6-1	-	TGTGCCAGCTTCCAGGGTGCTAATGAAAAACTGTTTTTT	CASFQGANEKLFF
-	TRBJ1-4	TRBV6-1	-	TGTGCCGGAACGGAGAATGAAAAACTGTTTTTT	CAGTENEKLFF
-	TRBJ2-3	TRBV10-3	TRBD1	TGTGCCACGATGATCGGGACAGGGTTCACAGATACGCAGTATTTT	CATMIGTGFTDTQYF
-	TRBJ1-1	TRBV7-8	-	TGTGCCAGCAGCTTCGGGCGGAACACTGAAGCTTTCTTT	CASSFGRNTEAFF
-	TRBJ2-1	TRBV14	TRBD2	TGTGCCAGCAGCCTGACTAGCGGGATTCGGGACAATGAGCAGTTCTTC	CASSLTSGIRDNEQFF
-	TRBJ2-7	TRBV7-8	TRBD2	TGTGCCAGCAGCTTAGGAGCTAGCGGGAGCTACGAGCAGTACTTC	CASSLGASGSYEQYF
-	TRBJ2-7	TRBV4-1	TRBD1	TGCGCCAGCAGCCAGGACAGGGCGGGAGAGCAGTACTTC	CASSQDRAGEQYF
-	TRBJ2-3	TRBV5-4	-	TGTGCCAGCAGCTTGGTTGGGAACACAGATACGCAGTATTTT	CASSLVGNTDTQYF
-	TRBJ1-1	TRBV19	-	TGTGCCAGTAGTATGGGGATAGGTATCGGGGCTTTCTTT	CASSMGIGIGAFF
-	TRBJ2-7	TRBV9	-	TGTGCCAGCAGCCCTAGTGGGGGAACCTACGAGCAGTACTTC	CASSPSGGTYEQYF
-	TRBJ1-1	TRBV19	-	TGTGCCAGTAGTATAGGGTCCCTGCGGGGGAACACTGAAGCTTTCTTT	CASSIGSLRGNTEAFF
-	TRBJ2-3	TRBV6-1	TRBD2	TGTGCCAGCAGTGAAGCACTAGCGGGCAGCACAGATACGCAGTATTTT	CASSEALAGSTDTQYF
many	TRBJ1-3	TRBV7-9	-	TGTGCCAGCAGTTTGGGGTTCTCTGGAAACACCATATATTTT	CASSLGFSGNTIYF
-	TRBJ2-1	TRBV7-3	TRBD1	TGTGCCAGCAGCTTATCACAGGGGGCGGGCAATGAGCAGTTCTTC	CASSLSQGAGNEQFF
few	TRBJ2-7	TRBV7-2	TRBD1	TGTGCCAGCAGCCTTTACAGGGGTGGCCACGAGCAGTACTTC	CASSLYRGGHEQYF
-	TRBJ1-4	TRBV7-9	TRBD1	TGTGCCAGCAGCTTAGTTGGACAGGGGGATGAAAAACTGTTTTTT	CASSLVGQGDEKLFF
-	TRBJ2-3	TRBV9	-	TGTGCCAGCAGCGGCCCCAATTCAGATACGCAGTATTTT	CASSGPNSDTQYF
-	TRBJ1-4	TRBV21-1	-	TGTGCCAGCAGCTTTGGGGTTGCAACTAATGAAAAACTGTTTTTT	CASSFGVATNEKLFF
-	TRBJ2-5	TRBV2	-	TGTGCCAGCAGTATCCAGGGGGGCGGAGAGACCCAGTACTTC	CASSIQGGGETQYF
-	TRBJ2-3	TRBV27	TRBD1	TGTGCCAGCAGGCTACAGGGGTCGGATACGCAGTATTTT	CASRLQGSDTQYF
-	TRBJ1-4	TRBV4-1	-	TGCGCCAGCAGCCCCGTTGATAATGAAAAACTGTTTTTT	CASSPVDNEKLFF
once	TRBJ2-7	TRBV4-3	-	TGCGCCAGCAGCCAATCCCTGGGTAGTTACGAGCAGTACTTC	CASSQSLGSYEQYF
once	TRBJ2-7	TRBV27	TRBD2	TGTGCCAGCCGCGTACTAGCGGGAGGCCCCTACGAGCAGTACTTC	CASRVLAGGPYEQYF
-	TRBJ1-5	TRBV28	-	TGTGCCAGCAGCGTTCTTAGCAATCAGCCCCAGCATTTT	CASSVLSNQPQHF
-	TRBJ1-2	TRBV7-2	TRBD1	TGTGCCAGCAGCTTAGTGGGGCAGGGGGCGAGGGGCTACACCTTC	CASSLVGQGARGYTF
-	TRBJ1-3	TRBV7-8	-	TGTGCGACGGCCTCTGGAAACACCATATATTTT	CATASGNTIYF
-	TRBJ1-3	TRBV6-1	-	TGTGCCAGCAGATCTGAAGGAGACACCATATATTTT	CASRSEGDTIYF
few	TRBJ1-1	TRBV28	-	TGTGCCAGCAGTTTCTCATTTTCGTCGACTAAGGCTTTCTTT	CASSFSFSSTKAFF